The T cell receptor (beta chain) described here comes from a study of blood T cell repertoires in COVID-19. The V gene's germline CDR1 is SQVTM and CDR2 ANQGSEA. The CDR3 covers 11 residues. The V gene end was trimmed by 4 bases and the J gene end by 4 bases; junction bases not matched to a gene: 0. Data came from immunoSEQ multiplex PCR; TCRdb stores just in-frame clones and leaves some out. The sample records approximately 240,000 clones, just under 85% being singletons. The specimen sequenced was peripheral blood. The source of this sequence is a man aged 45 to 65 with acute or convalescent COVID-19. The chain has TRBV29-1 and TRBJ1-2, with TRBD1 identical over 7 bases. CDR3 nucleotide sequence: TGCAGCGTTGGGACAGGCTATGGCTACACCTTC. Translated, it gives CSVGTGYGYTF.